This TCR beta chain was sequenced during a study of regulatory T cells in long-lasting Graves disease. Germline V gives CDR1 MDHEN, CDR2 SYDVKM. Trimming shortened V by 8 bases and J by 0 bases, and 14 bases separated the two germline ends. The CDR3 has 16 residues. Arm-PCR with iRepertoire HTBI primers amplified the CDR3 regions for these TCR beta libraries. MiXCR, applied by TCRdb to the multiplex PCR reads, yields one record per CDR3 protein. Of about 430,000 distinct CDR3 sequences listed, approximately 15% were seen once; the top ten hold 7.8%. Time point given: newly diagnosed GD, antithyroid drugs for less than 3 months. TCR sequences were obtained from RNA taken from PBMCs. This clonotype has a count of ten or more. Separately, the same data were catalogued under a study of T cells in Graves' hyperthyroidism and ophthalmopathy.

This receptor was identified in a woman between 35 and 50 years old with Graves disease. The chain employs TRBV28 and TRBJ2-6; perhaps TRBD2 as D (6 bases). The specimen comprised peripheral blood mononuclear cells (PBMCs), sampled at new diagnosis, from a patient treated with antithyroid drugs. DNA for the CDR3: TGTGCCAGCCTACCCGGGAGCCGCTCTGGGGCCAACGTCCTGACTTTC. Its translation: CASLPGSRSGANVLTF. The variable domain in full, completed from reference TRBV28 and TRBJ2-6, reads DVKVTQSSRYLVKRTGEKVFLECVQDMDHENMFWYRQDPGLGLRLIYFSYDVKMKEKGDIPEGYSVSREKKERFSLILESASTNQTSMYLCASLPGSRSGANVLTFGAGSRLTVL.